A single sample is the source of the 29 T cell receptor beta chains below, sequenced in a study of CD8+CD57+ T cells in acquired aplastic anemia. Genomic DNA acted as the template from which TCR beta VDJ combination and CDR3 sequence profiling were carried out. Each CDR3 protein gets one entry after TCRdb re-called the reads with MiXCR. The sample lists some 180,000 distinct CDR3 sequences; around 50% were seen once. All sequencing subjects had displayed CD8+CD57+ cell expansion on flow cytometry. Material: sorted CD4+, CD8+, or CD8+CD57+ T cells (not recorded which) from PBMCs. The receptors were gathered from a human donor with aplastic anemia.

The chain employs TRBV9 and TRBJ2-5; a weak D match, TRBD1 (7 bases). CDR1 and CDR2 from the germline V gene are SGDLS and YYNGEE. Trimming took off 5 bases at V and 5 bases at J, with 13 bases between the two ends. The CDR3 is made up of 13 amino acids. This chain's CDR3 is CASSSTGRETQYF. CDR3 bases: TGTGCCAGCAGTTCGACAGGGAGGGAGACCCAGTACTTC.

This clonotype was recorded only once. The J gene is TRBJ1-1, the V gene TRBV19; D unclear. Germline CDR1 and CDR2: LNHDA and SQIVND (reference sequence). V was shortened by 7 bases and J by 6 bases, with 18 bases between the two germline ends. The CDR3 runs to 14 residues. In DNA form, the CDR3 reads TGTGCCAGTAATGTGGCCATCGGAACTCCTGAAGCTTTCTTT. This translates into CASNVAIGTPEAFF.

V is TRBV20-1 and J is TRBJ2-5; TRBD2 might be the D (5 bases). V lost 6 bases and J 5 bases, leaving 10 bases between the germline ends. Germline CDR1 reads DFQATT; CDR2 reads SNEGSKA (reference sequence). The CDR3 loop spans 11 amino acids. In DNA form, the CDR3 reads TGCAGTGCATACCGAGGGGAGACCCAGTACTTC. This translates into CSAYRGETQYF.

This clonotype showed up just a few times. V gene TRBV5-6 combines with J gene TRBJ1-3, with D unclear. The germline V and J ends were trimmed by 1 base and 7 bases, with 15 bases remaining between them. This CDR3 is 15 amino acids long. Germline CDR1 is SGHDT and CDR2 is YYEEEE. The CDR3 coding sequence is TGTGCCAGCAGCTTGCCCCCAGCGAGATCGAACACCATATATTTT. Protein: CASSLPPARSNTIYF.

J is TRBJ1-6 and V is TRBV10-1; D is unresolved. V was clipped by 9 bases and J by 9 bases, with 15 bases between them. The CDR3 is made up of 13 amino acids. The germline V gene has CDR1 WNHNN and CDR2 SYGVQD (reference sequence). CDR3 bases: TGCGCCAGGGTCCTGAAGATTGGTTCACCCCTCCACTTT. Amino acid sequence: CARVLKIGSPLHF.

The CDR3 protein is CASSVAMRDEQYF. Here the CDR3 DNA reads TGTGCCAGCAGCGTAGCGATGAGGGACGAGCAGTACTTC. The chain uses TRBV9 and TRBJ2-7; weak D call: TRBD2 (5 bases). V was pared by 0 bases and J by 5 bases, with 9 bases between. The CDR3 sequence is 13 residues long. Germline-derived CDR1 and CDR2 are SGDLS and YYNGEE.

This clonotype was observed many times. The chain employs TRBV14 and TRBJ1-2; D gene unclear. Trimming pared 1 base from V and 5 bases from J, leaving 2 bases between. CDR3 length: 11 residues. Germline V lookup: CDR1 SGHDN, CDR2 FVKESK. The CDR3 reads CASSQGYGYTF. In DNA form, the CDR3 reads TGTGCCAGCAGCCAAGGATATGGCTACACCTTC.

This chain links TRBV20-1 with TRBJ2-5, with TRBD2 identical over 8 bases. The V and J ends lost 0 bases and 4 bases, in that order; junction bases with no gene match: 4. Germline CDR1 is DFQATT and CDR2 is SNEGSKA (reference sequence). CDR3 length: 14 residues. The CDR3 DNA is TGCAGTGCTAGAGATCCGGGGGGGGCAGAGACCCAGTACTTC. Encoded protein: CSARDPGGAETQYF.

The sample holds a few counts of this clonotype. The CDR3 DNA follows: TGTGCTAGTGGAAGTTACAGGGCGGGAAACATTCAGTACTTC. It encodes CASGSYRAGNIQYF. The rearrangement uses TRBV12-5 and TRBJ2-4, with D maybe TRBD1 (6 bases). V lost 6 bases to trimming and J lost 6 bases, with 15 bases between them. Germline V gene lookup returns CDR1 LGHNT and CDR2 FRNRAP. This CDR3 has 14 residues.

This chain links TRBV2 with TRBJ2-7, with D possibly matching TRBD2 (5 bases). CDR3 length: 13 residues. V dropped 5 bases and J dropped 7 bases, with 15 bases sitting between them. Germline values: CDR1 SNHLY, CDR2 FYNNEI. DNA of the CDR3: TGTGCCAGCAGTAGAGGGCTCCTGGGGGAGCAGTACTTC. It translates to CASSRGLLGEQYF.

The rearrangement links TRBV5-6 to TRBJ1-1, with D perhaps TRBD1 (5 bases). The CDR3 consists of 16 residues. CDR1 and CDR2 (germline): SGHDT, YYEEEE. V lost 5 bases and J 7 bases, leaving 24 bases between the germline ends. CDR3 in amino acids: CASRHATDSRAVEAFF. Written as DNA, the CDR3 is TGTGCCAGCAGGCATGCTACAGACAGCCGGGCGGTTGAAGCTTTCTTT.

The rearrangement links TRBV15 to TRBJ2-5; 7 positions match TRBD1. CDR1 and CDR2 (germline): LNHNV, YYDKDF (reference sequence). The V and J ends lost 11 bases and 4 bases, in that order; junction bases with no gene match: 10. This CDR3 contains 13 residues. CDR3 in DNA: TGTGCCGTGGCAAAGACAGGGCGAGAGACCCAGTACTTC. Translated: CAVAKTGRETQYF. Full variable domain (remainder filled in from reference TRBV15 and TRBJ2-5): DAMVIQNPRYQVTQFGKPVTLSCSQTLNHNVMYWYQQKSSQAPKLLFHYYDKDFNNEADTPDNFQSRRPNTSFCFLDIRSPGLGDTAMYLCAVAKTGRETQYFGPGTRLLVL.

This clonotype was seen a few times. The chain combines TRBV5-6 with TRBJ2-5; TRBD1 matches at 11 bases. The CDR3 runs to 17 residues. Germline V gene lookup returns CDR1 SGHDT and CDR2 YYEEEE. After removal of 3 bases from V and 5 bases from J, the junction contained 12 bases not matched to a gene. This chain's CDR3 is CASSCPGTGGSVETQYF. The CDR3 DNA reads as TGTGCCAGCAGCTGTCCCGGGACAGGGGGGTCCGTCGAGACCCAGTACTTC.

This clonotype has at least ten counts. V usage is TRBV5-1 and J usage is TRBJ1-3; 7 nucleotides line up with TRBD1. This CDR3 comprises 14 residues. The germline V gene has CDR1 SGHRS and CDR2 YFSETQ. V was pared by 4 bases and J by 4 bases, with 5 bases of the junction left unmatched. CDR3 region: CASSDGTEGNTIYF. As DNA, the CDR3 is TGCGCCAGCAGCGACGGGACAGAAGGAAACACCATATATTTT.

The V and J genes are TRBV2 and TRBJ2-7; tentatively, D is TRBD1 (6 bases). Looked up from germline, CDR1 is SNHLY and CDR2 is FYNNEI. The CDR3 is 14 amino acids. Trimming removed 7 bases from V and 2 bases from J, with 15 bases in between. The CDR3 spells CASKRTDQTYEQYF. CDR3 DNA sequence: TGTGCCAGCAAGAGGACAGATCAGACCTACGAGCAGTACTTC.

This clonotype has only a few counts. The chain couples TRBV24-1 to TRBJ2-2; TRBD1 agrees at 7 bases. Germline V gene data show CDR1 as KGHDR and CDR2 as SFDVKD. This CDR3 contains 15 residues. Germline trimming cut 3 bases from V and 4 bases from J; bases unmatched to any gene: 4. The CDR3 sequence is CATSDPGQPTGELFF. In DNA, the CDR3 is TGTGCCACCAGTGATCCGGGACAGCCCACCGGGGAGCTGTTTTTT.

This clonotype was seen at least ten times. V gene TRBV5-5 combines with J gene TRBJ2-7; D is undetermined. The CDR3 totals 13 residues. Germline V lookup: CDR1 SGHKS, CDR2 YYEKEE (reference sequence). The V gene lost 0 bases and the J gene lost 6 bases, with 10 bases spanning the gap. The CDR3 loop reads CASSLGSRAEQYF. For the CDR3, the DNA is TGTGCCAGCAGCTTGGGGTCCCGGGCCGAGCAGTACTTC.

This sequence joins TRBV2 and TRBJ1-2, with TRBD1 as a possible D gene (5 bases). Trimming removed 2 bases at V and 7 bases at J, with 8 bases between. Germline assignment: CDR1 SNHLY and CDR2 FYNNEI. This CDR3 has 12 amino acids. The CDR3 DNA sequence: TGTGCCAGCAGTGAACAGGGTTTTGGCTACACCTTC. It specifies CASSEQGFGYTF.

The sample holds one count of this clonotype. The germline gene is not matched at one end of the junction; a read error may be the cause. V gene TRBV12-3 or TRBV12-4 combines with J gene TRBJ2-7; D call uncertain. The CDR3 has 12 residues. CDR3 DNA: TGTGCCGGCAGTTTGCGCACCTACGAGAAGTACTTC. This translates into CAGSLRTYEKYF.

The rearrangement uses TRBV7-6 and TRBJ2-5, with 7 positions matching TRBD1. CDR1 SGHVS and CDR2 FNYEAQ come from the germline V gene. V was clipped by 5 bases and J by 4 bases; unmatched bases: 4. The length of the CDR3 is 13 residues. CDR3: CASSVQGRETQYF. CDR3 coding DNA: TGTGCCAGCAGCGTACAGGGGCGAGAGACCCAGTACTTC.

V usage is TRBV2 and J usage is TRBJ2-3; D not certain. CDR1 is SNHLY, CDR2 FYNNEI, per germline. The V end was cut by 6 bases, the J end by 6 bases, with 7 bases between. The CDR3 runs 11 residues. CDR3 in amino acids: CASRYSDTQYF. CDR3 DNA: TGTGCCAGCAGGTATTCTGATACGCAGTATTTT.

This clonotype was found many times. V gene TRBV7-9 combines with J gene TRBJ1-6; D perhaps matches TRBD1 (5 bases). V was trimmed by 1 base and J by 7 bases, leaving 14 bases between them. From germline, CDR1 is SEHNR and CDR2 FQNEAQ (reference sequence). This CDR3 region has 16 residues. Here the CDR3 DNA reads TGTGCCAGCAGCTTAGGGAGCGGGGGAACGAATTCACCCCTCCACTTT. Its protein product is CASSLGSGGTNSPLHF.

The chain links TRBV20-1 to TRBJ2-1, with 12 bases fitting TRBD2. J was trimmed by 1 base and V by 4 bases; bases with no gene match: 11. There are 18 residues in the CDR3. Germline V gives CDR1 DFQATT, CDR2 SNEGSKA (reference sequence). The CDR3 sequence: CSATPTSGSLVSYNEQFF. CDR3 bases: TGCAGTGCTACCCCGACTAGCGGGAGTCTCGTTTCCTACAATGAGCAGTTCTTC.

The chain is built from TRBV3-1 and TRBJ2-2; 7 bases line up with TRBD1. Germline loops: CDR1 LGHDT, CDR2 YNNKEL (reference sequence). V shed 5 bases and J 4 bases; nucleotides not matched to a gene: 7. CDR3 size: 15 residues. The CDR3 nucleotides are TGTGCCAGCAGCGATACGGGACAGACCACCGGGGAGCTGTTTTTT. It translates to CASSDTGQTTGELFF.

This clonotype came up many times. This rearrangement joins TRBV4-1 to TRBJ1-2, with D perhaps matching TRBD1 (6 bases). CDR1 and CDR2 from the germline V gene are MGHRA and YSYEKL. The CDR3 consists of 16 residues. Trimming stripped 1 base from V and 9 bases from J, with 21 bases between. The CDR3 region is CASSQAPQGGASSYTF. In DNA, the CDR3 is TGCGCCAGCAGCCAAGCGCCACAGGGAGGGGCGTCGAGCTACACCTTC.

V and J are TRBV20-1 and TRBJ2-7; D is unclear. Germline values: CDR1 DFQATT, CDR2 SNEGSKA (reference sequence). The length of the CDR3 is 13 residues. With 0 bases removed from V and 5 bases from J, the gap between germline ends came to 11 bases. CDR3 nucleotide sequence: TGCAGTGCTAGAGATCTCGGGTCCGACGAGCAGTACTTC. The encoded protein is CSARDLGSDEQYF.

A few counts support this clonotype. The CDR3 nucleotides read TGTGCCAGCAGCCAGGGGCAGTGGAACACTGAAGCTTTCTTT. It yields the protein CASSQGQWNTEAFF. The chain couples TRBV3-1 to TRBJ1-1; D is perhaps TRBD1 (5 bases). This CDR3 is 14 amino acids long. The germline V gene encodes CDR1 LGHDT and CDR2 YNNKEL (reference sequence). Between the trimmed V and J ends, which lost 3 bases and 1 base, there was a span of 9 bases.

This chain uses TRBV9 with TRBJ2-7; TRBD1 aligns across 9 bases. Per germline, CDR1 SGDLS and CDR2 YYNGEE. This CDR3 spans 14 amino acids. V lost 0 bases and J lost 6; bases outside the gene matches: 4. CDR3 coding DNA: TGTGCCAGCAGCGTAGCACAGGGGGCGGGCGAGCAGTACTTC. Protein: CASSVAQGAGEQYF.

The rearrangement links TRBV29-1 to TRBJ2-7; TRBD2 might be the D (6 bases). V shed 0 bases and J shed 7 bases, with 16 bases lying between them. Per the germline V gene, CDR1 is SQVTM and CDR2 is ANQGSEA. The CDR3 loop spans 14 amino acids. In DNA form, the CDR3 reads TGCAGCGTTGAAGACCCGGGCGCGGCGGGAGAGCAGTACTTC. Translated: CSVEDPGAAGEQYF.